The rows below give T cell receptor beta chains drawn from one sample of a study of T cell repertoires in cytomegalovirus infection. TCRdb itself ran the reads through MiXCR, one entry per CDR3 protein. The repertoire holds about 76,000 distinct CDR3 sequences, more than 3.5% seen once, with 4% to 5.5% in the top ten. The sample taken for sequencing was PBMCs. These receptors originate from a human donor in good health (CMV status not recorded). Some clones in this sample may be carry-over from other donors' samples. Both conserved end residues are part of each CDR3. A D gene is named only where the DNA matches it firmly. A clone size is listed for some rows: how often the clone was seen (once, few, many), or a class if it is expanded.

size: many
V: TRBV5-1
J: TRBJ2-2
D: TRBD2
CDR3: CASSFAGGHGELFF
DNA: TGCGCCAGCAGCTTTGCGGGGGGCCACGGGGAGCTGTTTTTT

size: many
V: TRBV6-2/TRBV6-3
J: TRBJ1-3
D: .
CDR3: CASSPGTANSGNTIYF
DNA: TGTGCCAGCAGTCCCGGGACGGCGAACTCTGGAAACACCATATATTTT

size: many
V: TRBV19
J: TRBJ2-3
D: .
CDR3: CASSIEIRTALGQYF
DNA: TGTGCCAGTAGTATAGAAATAAGGACCGCTCTTGGGCAGTATTTT

size: many
V: TRBV3-1
J: TRBJ2-1
D: .
CDR3: CASSQGLNIYNEQFF
DNA: TGTGCCAGCAGCCAAGGACTCAACATTTACAATGAGCAGTTCTTC

size: many
V: TRBV5-1
J: TRBJ1-3
D: TRBD1
CDR3: CASSSTGASGNTIYF
DNA: TGCGCCAGCAGCTCCACAGGGGCCTCTGGAAACACCATATATTTT

size: many
V: TRBV5-4
J: TRBJ2-1
D: TRBD2
CDR3: CASSSSGVTSYNEQFF
DNA: TGTGCCAGCAGCTCTAGCGGGGTCACCTCCTACAATGAGCAGTTCTTC

size: many
V: TRBV4-1
J: TRBJ1-5
D: .
CDR3: CASSQGGPVGQPQHF
DNA: TGCGCCAGCAGCCAAGGGGGACCAGTAGGCCAGCCCCAGCATTTT

size: many
V: TRBV7-2
J: TRBJ2-5
D: .
CDR3: CASSLPNQETQYF
DNA: TGTGCCAGCAGCTTACCGAACCAAGAGACCCAGTACTTC

size: many
V: TRBV15
J: TRBJ2-3
D: .
CDR3: CATSMGGQITQYF
DNA: TGTGCCACCAGCATGGGGGGGCAAATAACGCAGTATTTT

size: many
V: TRBV28
J: TRBJ1-1
D: .
CDR3: CASSTLGLVEAFF
DNA: TGTGCCAGCAGTACCCTCGGCCTTGTTGAAGCTTTCTTT

size: many
V: TRBV12-3/TRBV12-4
J: TRBJ1-1
D: .
CDR3: CASTDRIFMNTEAFF
DNA: TGTGCCAGCACCGACAGAATCTTCATGAACACTGAAGCTTTCTTT

size: many
V: TRBV28
J: TRBJ1-1
D: .
CDR3: CASSYPTGLNTEAFF
DNA: TGTGCCAGCAGCTATCCTACAGGTTTGAACACTGAAGCTTTCTTT

size: many
V: TRBV20-1
J: TRBJ2-1
D: .
CDR3: CSARDRGSYNEQFF
DNA: TGCAGTGCCCGTGATCGGGGTAGCTACAATGAGCAGTTCTTC

size: many
V: TRBV20-1
J: TRBJ2-7
D: TRBD2
CDR3: CSARDKSGGSYEQYF
DNA: TGCAGTGCTAGAGATAAAAGCGGGGGCTCCTACGAGCAGTACTTC

size: many
V: TRBV5-4
J: TRBJ2-1
D: TRBD2
CDR3: CASSLGLASYNEQFF
DNA: TGTGCCAGCAGCCTGGGACTAGCGTCCTACAATGAGCAGTTCTTC

size: many
V: TRBV29-1
J: TRBJ2-3
D: TRBD2
CDR3: CSVGYPPRRGGNTDTQYF
DNA: TGCAGCGTTGGGTACCCTCCCCGGCGGGGGGGCAACACAGATACGCAGTATTTT

size: many
V: TRBV11-3
J: TRBJ2-5
D: .
CDR3: CASSLDSTEETQYF
DNA: TGTGCCAGCAGCTTAGATAGTACGGAAGAGACCCAGTACTTC

size: many
V: TRBV14
J: TRBJ2-7
D: .
CDR3: CASSLTESYEQYF
DNA: TGTGCCAGCAGCCTAACAGAGTCCTACGAGCAGTACTTC

size: many
V: TRBV7-2
J: TRBJ1-5
D: .
CDR3: CASSPRSDQPQHF
DNA: TGTGCCAGCAGCCCAAGGAGTGATCAGCCCCAGCATTTT

size: many
V: TRBV19
J: TRBJ2-2
D: TRBD1
CDR3: CATRTGRTGELFF
DNA: TGTGCCACCCGGACAGGTCGGACCGGGGAGCTGTTTTTT

size: many
V: TRBV27
J: TRBJ2-5
D: .
CDR3: CASSFGWGETQYF
DNA: TGTGCCAGCAGTTTCGGATGGGGAGAGACCCAGTACTTC

size: many
V: TRBV27
J: TRBJ2-5
D: TRBD2
CDR3: CASSSTGREAQYF
DNA: TGTGCCAGCAGTTCAACAGGCCGGGAGGCCCAGTACTTC

size: many
V: TRBV11-1
J: TRBJ2-2
D: .
CDR3: CASSTGIGGELFF
DNA: TGTGCCAGCAGCACCGGGATTGGCGGGGAGCTGTTTTTT

size: many
V: TRBV28
J: TRBJ1-1
D: .
CDR3: CASSSVMNTEAFF
DNA: TGTGCCAGCAGTTCCGTCATGAACACTGAAGCTTTCTTT

size: many
V: TRBV7-3
J: TRBJ2-1
D: .
CDR3: CASSLTTWSQEQFF
DNA: TGTGCCAGCAGCTTAACGACGTGGTCCCAGGAGCAGTTCTTC

size: many
V: TRBV7-9
J: TRBJ2-7
D: .
CDR3: CASSLARLGQAYEQYF
DNA: TGTGCCAGCAGCTTAGCCCGCTTAGGCCAGGCCTACGAGCAGTACTTC

size: many
V: TRBV28
J: TRBJ1-5
D: .
CDR3: CASLGQVSNQPQHF
DNA: TGTGCCAGCCTGGGACAAGTTAGCAATCAGCCCCAGCATTTT

size: many
V: TRBV15
J: TRBJ2-5
D: .
CDR3: CATSRDRGETQYF
DNA: TGTGCCACCAGCAGAGATCGAGGAGAGACCCAGTACTTC

size: many
V: TRBV24-1
J: TRBJ1-2
D: .
CDR3: CATSGPSDWGYGYTF
DNA: TGTGCCACCAGTGGCCCTTCTGATTGGGGCTATGGCTACACCTTC

size: many
V: TRBV7-2
J: TRBJ2-3
D: .
CDR3: CASSSLGGATDTQYF
DNA: TGTGCCAGCAGTTCTCTGGGGGGAGCCACAGATACGCAGTATTTT

size: .
V: TRBV12-3/TRBV12-4
J: TRBJ2-2
D: .
CDR3: CANRKTGTANTGEPFF
DNA: TGTGCCAACAGGAAAACCGGGACCGCGAACACCGGGGAGCCGTTTTTT

size: many
V: TRBV7-2
J: TRBJ2-3
D: .
CDR3: CASEGSGAHPSTDTQYF
DNA: TGTGCCAGCGAAGGATCGGGGGCCCATCCTAGCACAGATACGCAGTATTTT

size: few
V: TRBV28
J: TRBJ1-5
D: TRBD1
CDR3: CASSAGTGLGNQPQHF
DNA: TGTGCCAGCAGCGCTGGGACAGGGCTCGGCAATCAGCCCCAGCATTTT

size: many
V: TRBV6-6
J: TRBJ2-2
D: .
CDR3: CASSYQVGGRATGELFF
DNA: TGTGCCAGCAGTTACCAGGTGGGAGGCAGGGCAACCGGGGAGCTGTTTTTT

size: many
V: TRBV2
J: TRBJ2-1
D: .
CDR3: CASIFGDGPYNEQFF
DNA: TGTGCCAGCATATTCGGGGACGGACCCTACAATGAGCAGTTCTTC

size: many
V: TRBV7-8
J: TRBJ1-1
D: TRBD1
CDR3: CASSRTGEEAFF
DNA: TGTGCCAGCAGCCGGACAGGGGAGGAAGCTTTCTTT

size: many
V: TRBV27
J: TRBJ1-6
D: .
CDR3: CASRSGPTSPLHF
DNA: TGTGCCAGCAGATCGGGACCTACTTCACCCCTCCACTTT

size: many
V: TRBV7-2
J: TRBJ1-2
D: .
CDR3: CASRFNREGNGYYGYTF
DNA: TGTGCCAGCAGATTTAACCGGGAGGGAAACGGCTACTATGGCTACACCTTC

size: many
V: TRBV30
J: TRBJ2-5
D: .
CDR3: CAWKERETQYF
DNA: TGTGCCTGGAAGGAGAGGGAGACCCAGTACTTC

size: many
V: TRBV20-1
J: TRBJ2-7
D: .
CDR3: CSARLGVEQYF
DNA: TGCAGTGCTAGACTAGGGGTCGAGCAGTACTTC

size: many
V: TRBV7-3
J: TRBJ1-5
D: .
CDR3: CASSEGPYQPQHF
DNA: TGTGCCAGCAGCGAAGGTCCCTATCAGCCCCAGCATTTT

size: many
V: TRBV19
J: TRBJ1-5
D: TRBD1
CDR3: CATGTGYQPQHF
DNA: TGTGCCACAGGGACAGGGTATCAGCCCCAGCATTTT